This TCR beta chain was sequenced in a study of beta chain features in type 1 diabetes. Study-wide points: Over-representation of high TCR-expressing cells was a possible consequence of cDNA sequencing.

The germline gives CDR1 MGHRA, CDR2 YSYEKL. Losses at the gene ends were 4 bases for V and 2 bases for J; bases not matched to a gene: 5. The CDR3 loop spans 15 amino acids. What was sequenced were expressed TCRB transcripts, since all of the isolated RNA had been reverse transcribed. Clones were sequenced by immunoSEQ multiplex PCR, and TCRdb holds only the in-frame ones, with some missing. The repertoire holds tens of thousands of clones, with roughly 31% as singletons. This clone was counted only a few times. Its specificity is not known. Sequencing was done on a sample of stem cell memory CD4+ T cells from blood. The TCR sequence derives from a woman between 18 and 29 years old in good health. This sequence joins TRBV4-1 and TRBJ1-5; 7 nucleotides line up with TRBD1. The CDR3, as DNA: TGCGCCAGCAGCCGGGACCAGGGGGGCAATCAGCCCCAGCATTTT. This codes for CASSRDQGGNQPQHF.